Listed below are T cell receptor beta chains from one sample, sequenced in a study of beta chain features in type 1 diabetes. Method: immunoSEQ multiplex PCR; TCRdb's copy keeps in-frame clones and lacks some. The table lists 150,000 or so clones, around 8.7% of them singletons. Sequencing was carried out using central memory CD4+ T cells from blood. The source of these receptors is a man aged 18 to 29 in good health. The CDR3 runs from the conserved cysteine through the conserved F or W. The D gene is left open where the match is weak. Part of the rows lack a size; the others show once, few, many or a class for expanded clones.

D gene	J gene	V gene	clone size	CDR3 DNA	CDR3 protein
NA	TRBJ1-2	TRBV29-1	NA	TGCAGCGTTGATATTGGAGGCTATGGCTACACCTTC	CSVDIGGYGYTF
TRBD2	TRBJ2-3	TRBV9	NA	TGTGCCAGCAGCCCGGCCCTAGCGGAGGACACAGATACGCAGTATTTT	CASSPALAEDTDTQYF
TRBD1	TRBJ2-7	TRBV7-3	NA	TGTGCCAGCAGCAAAGACCGGGACAGGGCATACGAGCAGTACTTC	CASSKDRDRAYEQYF
TRBD2	TRBJ2-3	TRBV7-2	NA	TGTGCCAGCAGCCTAAAGGTCGGGGGGGACTTCCCGCAGTATTTT	CASSLKVGGDFPQYF
NA	TRBJ2-7	TRBV2	few	TGTGCCAGCCAAAGCGAGTTGTCCTACGAGCAGTACTTC	CASQSELSYEQYF
TRBD1	TRBJ1-2	TRBV6-5	few	TGTGCCAGCAGTTCTGACAGGGGCCTGAGCGCCTTC	CASSSDRGLSAF
NA	TRBJ1-5	TRBV7-2	NA	TGTGCCAGCAGCGTATGGACAGATAGCAATCAGCCCCAGCATTTT	CASSVWTDSNQPQHF
NA	TRBJ1-2	TRBV5-6	many	TGTGCCAGCAGCCTCCTAGGAGGCTACACCTTC	CASSLLGGYTF
NA	TRBJ1-1	TRBV30	NA	TGTGCCTGGAGGTCCCAGGGAAACACTGAAGCTTTCTTT	CAWRSQGNTEAFF
TRBD2	TRBJ2-7	TRBV6-5	few	TGTGCCAGCAGCAGACTAGCGGGGGAGTCCTACGAGCAGTACTTC	CASSRLAGESYEQYF
TRBD1	TRBJ2-1	TRBV30	NA	TGTGCCTGGACCGGGACAGTCTCCTACAATGAGCAGTTCTTC	CAWTGTVSYNEQFF
TRBD2	TRBJ2-3	TRBV13	NA	TGTGCCAGCAGCTTAGGACTAGCGGGGGCCAGCACAGATACGCAGTATTTT	CASSLGLAGASTDTQYF
NA	TRBJ1-1	TRBV29-1	few	TGCAGCGTTGATAGGGGACAGAACACTGAAGCTTTCTTT	CSVDRGQNTEAFF
NA	TRBJ1-6	TRBV2	few	TGTGCCAGCAGTGGGGACTGGAATTCACCCCTCCACTTT	CASSGDWNSPLHF
NA	TRBJ2-7	TRBV7-2	NA	TGTGCCAGCAGCTTATACTACGAGCAGTACTTC	CASSLYYEQYF
NA	TRBJ2-7	TRBV5-4	many	TGTGCCAGCAGCTTGGATGCAGGGGGACTCTACGAGCAGTACTTC	CASSLDAGGLYEQYF
TRBD1	TRBJ1-2	TRBV5-6	few	TGTGCCAGCAGTACTACAGGGGTAGGTGGCTACACCTTC	CASSTTGVGGYTF
NA	TRBJ2-7	TRBV4-3	NA	TGCGCCAGCAGCCAAGATCTGGGGGGGCGGTACGAGCAGTACTTC	CASSQDLGGRYEQYF
TRBD2	TRBJ2-1	TRBV4-1	NA	TGCGCCAGCAGCCGGAATCCCGGGACTAGCGGGGGATCGACCTACAATGAGCAGTTCTTC	CASSRNPGTSGGSTYNEQFF
NA	TRBJ1-1	TRBV29-1	NA	TGCAGCGTTGGGCAGATGAACACTGAAGCTTTCTTT	CSVGQMNTEAFF
TRBD1	TRBJ1-2	TRBV7-8	NA	TGTGCCAGCAGCTTAGAGAACAGGGGGTCGGGCTATGGCTACACCTTC	CASSLENRGSGYGYTF
TRBD2	TRBJ2-7	TRBV4-1	few	TGCGCCAGCAGCCCCTTAGCGGGGGACCCCTACGAGCAGTACTTC	CASSPLAGDPYEQYF
TRBD1	TRBJ2-7	TRBV28	few	TGTGCCAGCAGTTTTCTGGGACAGGTCTACTCCTACGAGCAGTACTTC	CASSFLGQVYSYEQYF
NA	TRBJ1-6	TRBV28	many	TGTGCCAGCATAGGGGGAAATTCACCCCTCCACTTT	CASIGGNSPLHF
TRBD1	TRBJ1-2	TRBV2	few	TGTGCCAGCCAGGGGGGCCAGGCGGTTAACTATGGCTACACCTTC	CASQGGQAVNYGYTF
NA	TRBJ2-5	TRBV4-3	few	TGCGCCAGCAGCCAAGAACAGGGGACCCAGTACTTC	CASSQEQGTQYF
NA	TRBJ1-3	TRBV5-6	NA	TGTGCCAGCAGCTTGGGTCAGTCTAACACCATATATTTT	CASSLGQSNTIYF
TRBD1	TRBJ2-1	TRBV11-2	NA	TGTGCCAGCAGCTTAGACAGGGGGCTCAATGAGCAGTTCTTC	CASSLDRGLNEQFF
TRBD1	TRBJ2-7	TRBV5-1	few	TGCGCCAGCAGCCCCCTTTCCCCGGGACAGGGCTCCGAGCAGTACTTC	CASSPLSPGQGSEQYF
TRBD1	TRBJ1-1	TRBV29-1	few	TGCAGCGTTGTTACTGGGACAGTGTACACTGAAGCTTTCTTT	CSVVTGTVYTEAFF
TRBD2	TRBJ2-2	TRBV6-4	few	TGTGCCAGCAGTTCGGGACTAGCGAACACCGGGGAGCTGTTTTTT	CASSSGLANTGELFF
TRBD1	TRBJ1-2	TRBV13	few	TGTGCCAGCAGCCCCCAGGGGGCCCCTTGGGCCTATGGCTACACCTTC	CASSPQGAPWAYGYTF
TRBD2	TRBJ2-1	TRBV5-1	few	TGCGCCAGCAGCTTGGCCGGACTAGGATCCAATGAGCAGTTCTTC	CASSLAGLGSNEQFF
NA	TRBJ1-5	TRBV2	few	TGTGCCAGCAGGGGTTCCGGAGGGCCCCAGCATTTT	CASRGSGGPQHF
NA	TRBJ1-5	TRBV5-6	NA	TGTGCCAGCAGCTTGTGGGACGGGAGGCAGCCCCAGCATTTT	CASSLWDGRQPQHF
TRBD2	TRBJ2-3	TRBV7-2	few	TGTGCCAGCAGCCAGGGACTAGCGACAGATACGCAGTATTTT	CASSQGLATDTQYF
TRBD2	TRBJ2-5	TRBV5-1	NA	TGCGCCAGCAGCTTGGGGGACTCCAGCGGGGGCCGCCGGGAGACCCAGTACTTC	CASSLGDSSGGRRETQYF
TRBD2	TRBJ2-1	TRBV18	NA	TGTGCCAGCTCACTTGGCGGGGGGGACAATGAGCAGTTCTTC	CASSLGGGDNEQFF
TRBD1	TRBJ2-5	TRBV2	NA	TGTGCCAGCAGTGGGACAGGGGAAGAGACCCAGTACTTC	CASSGTGEETQYF
TRBD1	TRBJ1-2	TRBV5-1	NA	TGCGCCAGCAGCCCGGGGGCAGGGGGCTATGGCTACACCTTC	CASSPGAGGYGYTF
NA	TRBJ1-5	TRBV18	few	TGTGCCAGCTCACCAGGTCGATCGGGGATGGGCTTGGGGCAGCCCCAGCATTTT	CASSPGRSGMGLGQPQHF
TRBD1	TRBJ2-2	TRBV30	NA	TGTGCCTGGAGCCCAGGGGGTTGGAACACCGGGGAGCTGTTTTTT	CAWSPGGWNTGELFF
NA	TRBJ1-3	TRBV10-3	few	TGTGCCATCAGTGAACGATCGGGTCGAGACACCATATATTTT	CAISERSGRDTIYF
NA	TRBJ2-3	TRBV7-2	NA	TGTGCCAGCAGCTTGGGACACATCACAGATACGCAGTATTTT	CASSLGHITDTQYF
NA	TRBJ1-1	TRBV18	few	TGTGCCAGCTCAGCATCAGGGGACGCTGAAGCTTTCTTT	CASSASGDAEAFF
NA	TRBJ1-5	TRBV7-9	NA	TGTGCCAGCGGCCTGGAGGGGCAGCCCCAGCATTTT	CASGLEGQPQHF
NA	TRBJ1-1	TRBV7-9	NA	TGTGCCAGCAGCCCACCGGGAGCTGAAGCTTTCTTT	CASSPPGAEAFF
NA	TRBJ1-5	TRBV19	NA	TGTGCCAGTAGTATAGATGGAGCTCAGCCCCAGCATTTT	CASSIDGAQPQHF
TRBD1	TRBJ1-5	TRBV6-6	NA	TGTGCCAGCGGTAGACAGGGGGCGCGCAATCAGCCCCAGCATTTT	CASGRQGARNQPQHF
TRBD2	TRBJ2-1	TRBV28	NA	TGTGCCAGCAGTTTTCGGGGGGGGTACAATGAGCAGTTCTTC	CASSFRGGYNEQFF
TRBD2	TRBJ2-7	TRBV10-3	NA	TGTGCCATCAGTGAGACGGCTAGCGGTACCTACGAGCAGTACTTC	CAISETASGTYEQYF
NA	TRBJ2-7	TRBV9	NA	TGTGCCAGCAGCCGGAGCGGCTATTCATCCTACGAGCAGTACTTC	CASSRSGYSSYEQYF
TRBD1	TRBJ2-4	TRBV18	many	TGTGCCAGCTCTCAGGGGGCATCGGGTAACGCCAAAAACATTCAGTACTTC	CASSQGASGNAKNIQYF
NA	TRBJ1-1	TRBV6-6	NA	TGTGCCAGCAGTGAGCGGGTTGAAGCTTTCTTT	CASSERVEAFF
NA	TRBJ2-3	TRBV29-1	few	TGCAGCGCTCGCCGGGGCACAGATACGCAGTATTTT	CSARRGTDTQYF
TRBD1	TRBJ2-1	TRBV18	NA	TGTGCCAGCTCACAGGGGACAGGGAACAATGAGCAGTTCTTC	CASSQGTGNNEQFF
NA	TRBJ1-1	TRBV6-1	NA	TGTGCCAGCAGTGTAACAGGGAACACTGAAGCTTTCTTT	CASSVTGNTEAFF